Following are 10 T cell receptor beta chains from one sample sequenced in a study of blood T cell repertoires in COVID-19. Sequencing was performed with immunoSEQ multiplex PCR; in TCRdb, only in-frame clones are kept and a portion is missing. The repertoire holds 300,000 to 400,000 clones, with over 75% as singletons. The sample was peripheral blood. These receptors were collected from a woman in her forties or fifties with active or convalescent COVID-19.

This chain uses TRBV7-9 with TRBJ1-2; 10 positions agree with TRBD1. After removal of 1 base from V and 8 bases from J, the junction contained 4 bases not matched to a gene. The CDR3 is 14 amino acids. Germline values: CDR1 SEHNR, CDR2 FQNEAQ (reference sequence). The chain's CDR3 is CASSLVGQGGGYTF. The DNA of the CDR3 is TGTGCCAGCAGCTTAGTAGGACAGGGGGGCGGCTACACCTTC.

The chain is built from TRBV2 and TRBJ2-7, with 7 bases fitting TRBD2. CDR1 and CDR2 (germline): SNHLY, FYNNEI. The CDR3 has 14 residues. J gave up 4 bases and V 7 bases, and 10 bases lay outside the gene matches. CDR3: CASIPGTISYEQYF. CDR3 DNA: TGTGCCAGCATCCCCGGGACTATTAGTTACGAGCAGTACTTC.

CDR3 bases: TGTGCCAGCTCACCCCTAGGAGCTTATGACACTGAAGCTTTCTTT. Its translation: CASSPLGAYDTEAFF. V gene TRBV18 combines with J gene TRBJ1-1; no firm D call. Germline V lookup: CDR1 KGHSH, CDR2 LQKENI. The CDR3 is 15 amino acids. With 3 bases removed from V and 3 bases from J, the gap between germline ends came to 14 bases.

This clone was counted only a few times. Other DNA sequences in this specimen translate into the identical CDR3. The gene calls are TRBV15 and TRBJ1-3; no clear D gene. The CDR3 is 15 residues long. The germline gives CDR1 LNHNV, CDR2 YYDKDF (reference sequence). V lost 0 bases and J lost 0, with 6 bases in between. CDR3 bases: TGTGCCACCAGCAGAGATCGGGGCTCTGGAAACACCATATATTTT. Translated, it gives CATSRDRGSGNTIYF.

The rearrangement joins TRBV5-1 to TRBJ1-5; 8 positions agree with TRBD1. V was clipped by 1 base and J by 1 base; unmatched bases: 1. Germline V CDR1 and CDR2: SGHRS, YFSETQ. The CDR3 has 15 residues. CDR3 amino acids: CASSLQGASNQPQHF. Here the CDR3 DNA reads TGCGCCAGCAGCTTGCAGGGGGCGAGCAATCAGCCCCAGCATTTT.

The chain joins TRBV10-3 to TRBJ2-2; TRBD2 aligns across 10 bases. Germline lookup yields CDR1 ENHRY and CDR2 SYGVKD. V lost 3 bases to trimming and J lost 2 bases; unmatched junction nucleotides: 12. CDR3 length: 19 residues. CDR3 in amino acids: CAISDPGGSGGLNTGELFF. Written as DNA, the CDR3 is TGTGCCATCAGTGACCCCGGGGGTAGCGGGGGGCTTAACACCGGGGAGCTGTTTTTT.

This clone was detected only once. The rearrangement joins TRBV6-5 to TRBJ1-1; D ambiguous. The CDR3 totals 11 residues. Germline V lookup: CDR1 MNHEY, CDR2 SVGAGI. V lost 8 bases, J lost 5 bases, and 9 bases lay in between. CDR3 nucleotides: TGTGCCAGCTACCGGGAGACTGAAGCTTTCTTT. It translates to CASYRETEAFF.

The chain recombines TRBV6-5 with TRBJ2-2, with a tentative D call TRBD2 (5 bases). The V and J ends lost 5 bases and 5 bases respectively, with 15 bases between them. This CDR3 comprises 15 residues. Germline CDR1 is MNHEY and CDR2 is SVGAGI. The CDR3 region is CASSLSGVGTGELFF. In nucleotides, the CDR3 is TGTGCCAGCAGTCTTTCCGGGGTTGGTACCGGGGAGCTGTTTTTT.

The chain employs TRBV15 and TRBJ1-1; D is undetermined. CDR3 length: 14 amino acids. V lost 4 bases, J lost 1 base, and 10 bases lay in between. The germline V gene has CDR1 LNHNV and CDR2 YYDKDF (reference sequence). The CDR3 nucleotides read TGTGCCACCAGCAAAACCCTAAAGAACACTGAAGCTTTCTTT. Residues: CATSKTLKNTEAFF.

The gene calls are TRBV24-1 and TRBJ1-2, with 8 bases that match TRBD1. Germline V gene sequence: CDR1 KGHDR, CDR2 SFDVKD. With 3 bases clipped from V and 3 bases from J, the junction kept 5 bases outside the gene matches. The CDR3 consists of 15 residues. The CDR3 loop reads CATSDRTGRDYGYTF. The CDR3 DNA is TGTGCCACCAGTGATCGGACAGGGAGGGACTATGGCTACACCTTC.